These T cell receptor beta chains were read from a single sample in a study of patients and donors after allogeneic stem cell transplantation. TCRdb re-called the RT-PCR reads with MiXCR, one entry per CDR3 protein. Here the sample spans about a million distinct CDR3 sequences, 15% to 20% being singletons. Sequenced material: blood, either unsorted or a sorted T cell fraction (not recorded which). The receptors here all came from a human donor who was either an allogeneic HSCT recipient or a stem cell or donor lymphocyte infusion donor (not recorded which). It is not recorded whose cells these are; they may come from a transplant donor. The CDR3 runs from the conserved cysteine through the conserved F or W. The D gene is left open where the match is weak. Clone size appears in some rows only: once, few, many, or a class for an expanded clone.

D | J | V | size | DNA | CDR3
- | TRBJ2-2 | TRBV14 | - | TGTGCCAGCAGCCAAGTTTTTCCGGGCTTCACCGGGGAGCTGTTTTTT | CASSQVFPGFTGELFF
- | TRBJ1-2 | TRBV29-1 | - | TGCAGCGTTGAAGATGGGAGTGTCTATGGCTACACCTTC | CSVEDGSVYGYTF
TRBD2 | TRBJ2-7 | TRBV5-5 | few | TGTGCCAGCAGGCTACGGACTAGCGGGCCCTACGAGCAGTACTTC | CASRLRTSGPYEQYF
- | TRBJ2-7 | TRBV15 | - | TGTGCCACCAGCAGAGATGCCCAGAACAAGCAGTACTTC | CATSRDAQNKQYF
- | TRBJ1-3 | TRBV7-9 | few | TGTGCCAGCGAGGTAGGGAACAACCTCGGAAACACCATATATTTT | CASEVGNNLGNTIYF
- | TRBJ2-7 | TRBV12-3/TRBV12-4 | - | TGTGCCAGCAGTTTACTAGCGCCCTACGAGCAGTACTTC | CASSLLAPYEQYF
- | TRBJ2-3 | TRBV10-3 | few | TGTGCCATCAGTGAGGAGATCCGGGGATATACGCAGTATTTT | CAISEEIRGYTQYF
TRBD2 | TRBJ2-7 | TRBV7-6 | few | TGTGCCAGCAGCTTCGCTAGCGGGGACTACGAGCAGTACTTC | CASSFASGDYEQYF
- | TRBJ1-4 | TRBV18 | few | TGTGCCAGCTCACCACCAGGGGAGCAGACGAAGAAACTGTTTTTT | CASSPPGEQTKKLFF
- | TRBJ2-3 | TRBV5-1 | - | TGCGCCAGCAGCGGTCAAGATACGCAGTATTTT | CASSGQDTQYF
- | TRBJ2-3 | TRBV6-1 | - | TGTGCCAGCAACCAAGATACGCAGTATTTT | CASNQDTQYF
- | TRBJ2-1 | TRBV7-9 | - | TGTGCCAGCAGCCCTAATCTCGGGAGTGAGCAGTTCTTC | CASSPNLGSEQFF
- | TRBJ2-2 | TRBV5-1 | - | TGCGCCAGCAGCCAAAGGCTGAGTGGCAGAACGAACACCGGGGAGCTGTTTTTT | CASSQRLSGRTNTGELFF
TRBD1 | TRBJ2-5 | TRBV12-3/TRBV12-4 | - | TGTGCCAGCAGTCCAAGGACAGGCACAGGGACCCAGTACTTC | CASSPRTGTGTQYF
- | TRBJ1-1 | TRBV7-2 | many | TGTGCCAGCAGCTTATTAGCGTACTCTGAAGCTTTCTTT | CASSLLAYSEAFF
TRBD1 | TRBJ1-2 | TRBV9 | few | TGTGCCAGCAGCGTTGGGATCCGGAGGGACAGAAAAGGCTACACCTTC | CASSVGIRRDRKGYTF
TRBD1 | TRBJ1-1 | TRBV7-9 | - | TGTGCCAGCAGCTTAGTGACAGGGGAGAGTACTGAAGCTTTCTTT | CASSLVTGESTEAFF
TRBD2 | TRBJ2-1 | TRBV5-6 | - | TGTGCCAGCAGCTTGGTTTGGACTAGCGGTAACAATGAGCAGTTCTTC | CASSLVWTSGNNEQFF
TRBD1 | TRBJ1-2 | TRBV12-3/TRBV12-4 | - | TGTGCCAGCAGAAAGGGGCAGGGGGGATCGGGACGAGGCTACACCTTC | CASRKGQGGSGRGYTF
- | TRBJ1-5 | TRBV20-1 | few | TGCAGTGCTAAAAGACATCCGGGAAAGGACAATCAGCCCCAGCATTTT | CSAKRHPGKDNQPQHF
TRBD2 | TRBJ2-6 | TRBV3-1 | - | TGTGCCAGCAGCCCGGGACTAGCGGGAGCTGGGGCCAACGTCCTGACTTTC | CASSPGLAGAGANVLTF
- | TRBJ1-1 | TRBV5-1 | - | TGCGCCAGCAGCGGGGGGACCCAAGCTAACACTGAAGCTTTCTTT | CASSGGTQANTEAFF
TRBD1 | TRBJ1-6 | TRBV9 | few | TGTGCCAGCAGCCCCCGGACAGGGGTTTCACCCCTCCACTTT | CASSPRTGVSPLHF
TRBD1 | TRBJ2-2 | TRBV11-2 | - | TGTGCCAGCAGCCCTTCGTTACAGGGGGCCGCGAACACCGGGGAGCTGTTTTTT | CASSPSLQGAANTGELFF
- | TRBJ2-7 | TRBV10-3 | - | TGTGCCATCAGTGAGCCAGAGGGGGGTGTACGCGGGAGCCCTCCCTACGAGCAGTACTTC | CAISEPEGGVRGSPPYEQYF
TRBD1 | TRBJ2-1 | TRBV6-5 | few | TGTGCCAGCAGTTCCGCAAACAGGGGGAAATCTAATGAGCAGTTCTTC | CASSSANRGKSNEQFF
TRBD1 | TRBJ1-5 | TRBV5-1 | - | TGCGCCAGCAGCGTAACAGGGGACGCTTCCTATCAGCCCCAGCATTTT | CASSVTGDASYQPQHF
- | TRBJ2-5 | TRBV20-1 | many | TGCAGTGCTAATGGCAACCAAGAGACCCAGTACTTC | CSANGNQETQYF
TRBD2 | TRBJ2-2 | TRBV27 | - | TGTGCCAGTACTGGACGGGACTATCCCACAAGGGGGGAGCTGTTTTTT | CASTGRDYPTRGELFF
- | TRBJ2-7 | TRBV12-3/TRBV12-4 | few | TGTGCCAGCAGTCCAGGGGTCGAGCAGTACTTC | CASSPGVEQYF
- | TRBJ1-1 | TRBV12-3/TRBV12-4 | - | TGTGCCAGCAGTTGGGCTCAGACTGAAGCTTTCTTT | CASSWAQTEAFF
- | TRBJ2-7 | TRBV6-1 | - | TGTGCCAGCAGTGTGGCAGGGGCATTGTACGAGCAGTACTTC | CASSVAGALYEQYF
TRBD1 | TRBJ1-2 | TRBV30 | - | TGTGCCTGGAGTGCTACCCTCGGGACAGGTGGCTACACCTTC | CAWSATLGTGGYTF
- | TRBJ2-7 | TRBV15 | - | TGTGCCACCAGCAGAGATTCGGGCTCCTACGAGCAGTACTTC | CATSRDSGSYEQYF
- | TRBJ2-7 | TRBV5-1 | - | TGCGCCAGCAGCCGGGGGTCCCAGAGCTCCTACGAGCAGTACTTC | CASSRGSQSSYEQYF
- | TRBJ2-2 | TRBV10-3 | - | TGTGCCATCCGTAGGGCCGGGGAGCTGTTTTTT | CAIRRAGELFF
- | TRBJ1-3 | TRBV6-2/TRBV6-3 | few | TGTGCCAGCCTACCCGGGACCAGTGGAAACACCATATATTTT | CASLPGTSGNTIYF
TRBD1 | TRBJ1-2 | TRBV29-1 | - | TGCAGCGTTGCTGAGGGAGGCAGGGGGAAAAACTATGGCTACACCTTC | CSVAEGGRGKNYGYTF
TRBD2 | TRBJ2-5 | TRBV12-3/TRBV12-4 | - | TGTGCCAGCAGACGGACTAGCGGGAGGGGGGTAAGGGAGACCCAGTACTTC | CASRRTSGRGVRETQYF
- | TRBJ2-3 | TRBV7-2 | - | TGTGCCAGCAGCACAGGGACTAAAGTACGAAGTCTTGATACGCAGTATTTT | CASSTGTKVRSLDTQYF
TRBD2 | TRBJ2-3 | TRBV12-3/TRBV12-4 | few | TGTGCCAGCAGTTTCTTCGTGGGAGGGCCGGGGAGCACAGATACGCAGTATTTT | CASSFFVGGPGSTDTQYF
TRBD1 | TRBJ2-7 | TRBV9 | few | TGTGCCAGCAGCCATAATTGGGGGACAGGGCCCTACGAGCAGTACTTC | CASSHNWGTGPYEQYF
TRBD1 | TRBJ1-2 | TRBV13 | - | TGTGCCAGCAGCTCCCGGGACAGGCCGCGGAATGGCTACACCTTC | CASSSRDRPRNGYTF
- | TRBJ1-2 | TRBV6-2/TRBV6-3 | few | TGTGCCAGCAGTTTGGCCGGGACCTCCTCTGGCTACACCTTC | CASSLAGTSSGYTF
TRBD2 | TRBJ2-1 | TRBV12-3/TRBV12-4 | - | TGTGCCAGCAGTCCCTGGGGCGGGGGGCACCCTATTTCAGGATCCTACAATGAGCAGTTCTTC | CASSPWGGGHPISGSYNEQFF
- | TRBJ2-7 | TRBV20-1 | - | TGCAGTGCTAGAGCACAGATCTACGAGCAGTACTTC | CSARAQIYEQYF
TRBD1 | TRBJ2-7 | TRBV27 | once | TGTGCCAGCAGTTATCACCTTGGGACAGCTAATTACGAGCAGTACTTC | CASSYHLGTANYEQYF
- | TRBJ2-2 | TRBV6-1 | few | TGTGCCAGCGAACAGGGAAGGGCCGGGGAGCTGTTTTTT | CASEQGRAGELFF
- | TRBJ1-6 | TRBV30 | - | TGTGCCTGGAGAGGCAGTTTGGATTCACCCCTCCACTTT | CAWRGSLDSPLHF
TRBD2 | TRBJ2-7 | TRBV5-1 | - | TGCGCCAGCAGCTTTGGACTAGCGGGAGGTGATGTCTCCTACGAGCAGTACTTC | CASSFGLAGGDVSYEQYF
- | TRBJ2-2 | TRBV5-1 | few | TGCGCCAGCAGCTCGGAAGTACGTAAGCCCGGGGAGCTGTTTTTT | CASSSEVRKPGELFF
TRBD2 | TRBJ2-3 | TRBV10-3 | - | TGTGCCATCAGGGAGACTAGCGGGAGAACAGATACGCAGTATTTT | CAIRETSGRTDTQYF
TRBD1 | TRBJ1-1 | TRBV5-1 | many | TGCGCCAGCAGCTTGGACAGGGGGTACACTGAAGCTTTCTTT | CASSLDRGYTEAFF
- | TRBJ2-7 | TRBV12-3/TRBV12-4 | - | TGTGCCAGCAGAAAAGACGCAGGGCCCGGCGAGCAGTACTTC | CASRKDAGPGEQYF
- | TRBJ1-1 | TRBV20-1 | few | TGCAGTGCTCAAGACAGGCGGAACACTGAAGCTTTCTTT | CSAQDRRNTEAFF
TRBD2 | TRBJ2-2 | TRBV7-2 | few | TGTGCCAGCAGCGGGACTAGGAAGACCGGGGAGCTGTTTTTT | CASSGTRKTGELFF
- | TRBJ2-5 | TRBV12-3/TRBV12-4 | many | TGTGCCAGCAGTTTCGGAGCACCAAGCGAGACCCAGTACTTC | CASSFGAPSETQYF